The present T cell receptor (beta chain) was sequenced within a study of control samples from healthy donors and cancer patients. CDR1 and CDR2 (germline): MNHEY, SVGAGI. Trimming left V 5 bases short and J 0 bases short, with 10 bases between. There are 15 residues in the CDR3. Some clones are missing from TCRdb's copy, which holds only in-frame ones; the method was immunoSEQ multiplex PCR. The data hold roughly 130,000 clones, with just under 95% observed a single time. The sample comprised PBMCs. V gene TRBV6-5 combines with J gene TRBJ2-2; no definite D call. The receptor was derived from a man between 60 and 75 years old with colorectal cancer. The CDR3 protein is CASSKLTTNTGELFF. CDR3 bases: TGTGCCAGCAGTAAATTGACAACGAACACCGGGGAGCTGTTTTTT.